Each of the 10 T cell receptor beta chains below was sequenced from the same sample in a study of T cells in Graves' hyperthyroidism and ophthalmopathy. TCR beta CDR3 regions were amplified from RNA. Primed by the HTBI set, a first-round RT-PCR was run on the TCR CDR3. One entry per CDR3 protein, called by TCRdb with MiXCR from the multiplex PCR reads. The sample shows 370,000 or so distinct CDR3 sequences, 15% to 18% of them seen only once. Sequencing was performed on blood. The receptors shown here come from a woman under 30 with Graves' hyperthyroidism that later progressed to Graves' ophthalmopathy.

About this clonotype itself: A read error may explain this, as a much larger clone is one base away. The CDR3 loop reads CASSPGGVSNQPQHF. The CDR3 DNA follows: TGTGCCAGCAGTCCCGGAGGGGTTAGCAATCAGCCCCAGCATTTT. V is TRBV28 and J is TRBJ1-5, with D perhaps TRBD1 (5 bases). The CDR3 sequence is 15 residues long. Deletions cut 5 bases from V and 0 bases from J, with 11 bases between. From germline, CDR1 is MDHEN and CDR2 SYDVKM.

This clonotype was seen just once. A much larger clone differs by one base, so this may be a read error. J is TRBJ2-7 and V is TRBV6-5; 8 bases match TRBD1. J gave up 7 bases and V 2 bases, and 16 bases lay outside the gene matches. This CDR3 spans 17 amino acids. Germline CDR1 and CDR2: MNHEY and SVGAGI. In DNA, the CDR3 is TGTGCCAGCAGTTACGCGGTTCAGGGGGCAAATCTACGAGAGCAGTACTTC. It specifies CASSYAVQGANLREQYF.

This clonotype occurred a few times. The chain recombines TRBV20-1 with TRBJ2-1, with 10 bases lining up with TRBD2. CDR1 is DFQATT, CDR2 SNEGSKA, per germline (reference sequence). V lost 0 bases to trimming and J lost 5 bases; unmatched junction nucleotides: 19. The CDR3 length is 20 residues. Written as DNA, the CDR3 is TGCAGTGCTAGAGATCAGGGCGTCAAGTCTAGCGGGAGTGTCCACAATGAGCAGTTCTTC. Its translation: CSARDQGVKSSGSVHNEQFF.

The chain has TRBV20-1 and TRBJ2-5; 7 bases map to TRBD2. The CDR3 totals 14 residues. Germline loops: CDR1 DFQATT, CDR2 SNEGSKA (reference sequence). The V and J ends lost 0 bases and 2 bases, in that order; junction bases with no gene match: 3. CDR3 DNA: TGCAGTGCTAGAGAGGGACTACGACAAGAGACCCAGTACTTC. This translates into CSAREGLRQETQYF.

This clonotype has just a few counts. The chain recombines TRBV5-4 with TRBJ2-1; 7 positions match TRBD2. Per germline, CDR1 SGHNT and CDR2 YYREEE (reference sequence). Trimming took 3 bases from V and 8 from J; bases not matched to a gene: 5. CDR3 size: 13 residues. CDR3 in DNA: TGTGCCAGCAGCTCGAGACTAGCACATGAGCAGTTCTTC. Protein product: CASSSRLAHEQFF. Full variable domain (missing parts from reference TRBV5-4 and TRBJ2-1): ETGVTQSPTHLIKTRGQQVTLRCSSQSGHNTVSWYQQALGQGPQFIFQYYREEENGRGNFPPRFSGLQFPNYSSELNVNALELDDSALYLCASSSRLAHEQFFGPGTRLTVL.

The chain couples TRBV7-9 to TRBJ2-2; D remains unclear. CDR1 and CDR2 from the germline V gene are SEHNR and FQNEAQ (reference sequence). Trimming removed 5 bases at V and 6 bases at J, with 16 bases between. The CDR3 is 15 residues long. The CDR3 spells CASSPESPRPGELFF. The CDR3 nucleotides read TGTGCCAGCAGCCCGGAGTCTCCAAGGCCCGGGGAGCTGTTTTTT.

This chain connects TRBV10-3 to TRBJ2-2; D not certain. V was pared by 2 bases and J by 4 bases, with 8 bases between. Germline V gene lookup returns CDR1 ENHRY and CDR2 SYGVKD. This CDR3 comprises 14 residues. The CDR3 DNA sequence: TGTGCCATCAGTGAGGTGGCGGCCACCGGGGAGCTGTTTTTT. Translation gives CAISEVAATGELFF.

This clonotype has more than one count but fewer than ten. The rearrangement uses TRBV30 and TRBJ1-6; D perhaps matches TRBD1 (6 bases). In germline, CDR1 is GTSNPN, CDR2 SVGIG (reference sequence). With 2 bases removed from V and 7 bases from J, the gap between germline ends came to 12 bases. The CDR3 runs to 14 residues. DNA for the CDR3: TGTGCCTGGAGTTCGGGGGCAGGGAATTCACCCCTCCACTTT. Protein sequence: CAWSSGAGNSPLHF.

The chain uses TRBV19 and TRBJ2-7; weak D call: TRBD2 (6 bases). This CDR3 contains 13 residues. Trimming removed 4 bases at V and 2 bases at J, with 9 bases between. Per the germline V gene, CDR1 is LNHDA and CDR2 is SQIVND (reference sequence). CDR3 protein: CASSTVAAYEQYF. The CDR3 coding sequence is TGTGCCAGTAGTACCGTAGCGGCCTACGAGCAGTACTTC.

This clonotype came up many times. The genes are TRBV3-1 and TRBJ1-2; D is ambiguous. The germline gives CDR1 LGHDT, CDR2 YNNKEL (reference sequence). The CDR3 consists of 13 residues. V shed 0 bases and J shed 8 bases, with 10 bases lying between them. In DNA form, the CDR3 reads TGTGCCAGCAGCCAAGACTCGCTATTCGGCTACACCTTC. It translates to CASSQDSLFGYTF.